This T cell receptor beta chain was profiled in a study of T cell responses to AZD1222 COVID-19 vaccine. The data were produced by immunoSEQ multiplex PCR, yet TCRdb's version contains in-frame clones alone and is incomplete. This table has 25,000 to 30,000 clones, over 75% appearing once. The study's findings and limits: Donors were mostly white British, more females; clonal diversity possibly underestimated.

Comment on this clone: Its antigen remains unidentified.

Germline lookup yields CDR1 SGHTA and CDR2 FQGNSA. The CDR3 is made up of 15 amino acids. With 5 bases clipped from V and 3 bases from J, the junction kept 5 bases outside the gene matches. Source: peripheral blood, taken on day 0 of AZD1222 vaccination. The receptor was isolated from an adult in good health. V and J are TRBV7-2 and TRBJ1-5; TRBD1 matches 9 bases. The CDR3 bases are TGTGCCAGCAGCAGGGACAGGGTTGACAATCAGCCCCAGCATTTT. Translation: CASSRDRVDNQPQHF. Complete variable domain (other parts from reference TRBV7-2 and TRBJ1-5): GAGVSQSPSNKVTEKGKDVELRCDPISGHTALYWYRQSLGQGLEFLIYFQGNSAPDKSGLPSDRFSAERTGGSVSTLTIQRTQQEDSAVYLCASSRDRVDNQPQHFGDGTRLSIL.